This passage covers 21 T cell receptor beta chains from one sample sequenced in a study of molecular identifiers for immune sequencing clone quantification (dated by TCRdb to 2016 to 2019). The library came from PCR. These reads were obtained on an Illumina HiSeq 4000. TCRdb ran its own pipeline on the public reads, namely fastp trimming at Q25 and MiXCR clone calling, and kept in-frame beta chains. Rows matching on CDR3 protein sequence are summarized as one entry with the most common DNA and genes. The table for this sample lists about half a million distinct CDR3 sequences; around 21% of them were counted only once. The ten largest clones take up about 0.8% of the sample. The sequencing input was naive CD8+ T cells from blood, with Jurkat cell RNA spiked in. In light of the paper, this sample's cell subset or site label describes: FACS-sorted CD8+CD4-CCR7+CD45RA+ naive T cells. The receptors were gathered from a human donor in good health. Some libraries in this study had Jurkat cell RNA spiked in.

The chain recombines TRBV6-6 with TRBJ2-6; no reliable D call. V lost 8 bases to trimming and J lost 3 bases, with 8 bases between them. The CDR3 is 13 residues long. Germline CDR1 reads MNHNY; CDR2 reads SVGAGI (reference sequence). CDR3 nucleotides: TGTGCCAGCGGCCTTTATGGGGCCAACGTCCTGACTTTC. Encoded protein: CASGLYGANVLTF.

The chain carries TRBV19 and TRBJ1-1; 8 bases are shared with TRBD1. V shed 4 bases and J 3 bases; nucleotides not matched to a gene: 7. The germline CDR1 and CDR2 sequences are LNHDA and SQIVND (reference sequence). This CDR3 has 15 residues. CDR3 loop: CASSTPTGAYTEAFF. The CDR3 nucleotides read TGTGCCAGTAGTACACCGACAGGGGCTTACACTGAAGCTTTCTTT.

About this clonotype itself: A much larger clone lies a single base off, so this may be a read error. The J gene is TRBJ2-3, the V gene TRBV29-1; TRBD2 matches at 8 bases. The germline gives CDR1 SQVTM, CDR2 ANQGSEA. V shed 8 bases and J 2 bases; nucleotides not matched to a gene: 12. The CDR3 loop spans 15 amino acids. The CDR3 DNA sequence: TGCAGCATAGGCTATAGCGGGACGTCCACAGATACGCAGTATTTT. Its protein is CSIGYSGTSTDTQYF.

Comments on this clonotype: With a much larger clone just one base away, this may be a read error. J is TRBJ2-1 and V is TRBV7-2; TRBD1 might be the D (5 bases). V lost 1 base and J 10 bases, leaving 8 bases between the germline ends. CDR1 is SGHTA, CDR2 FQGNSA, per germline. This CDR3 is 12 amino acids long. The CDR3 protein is CASSLGGQEQFF. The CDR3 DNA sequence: TGTGCCAGCAGCTTAGGGGGCCAGGAGCAGTTCTTC.

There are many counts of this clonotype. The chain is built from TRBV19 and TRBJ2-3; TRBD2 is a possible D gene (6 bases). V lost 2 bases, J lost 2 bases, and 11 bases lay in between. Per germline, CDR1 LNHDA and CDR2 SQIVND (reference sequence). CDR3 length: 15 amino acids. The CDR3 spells CASSIFAGTTDTQYF. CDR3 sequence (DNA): TGTGCCAGTAGTATATTTGCGGGGACCACAGATACGCAGTATTTT.

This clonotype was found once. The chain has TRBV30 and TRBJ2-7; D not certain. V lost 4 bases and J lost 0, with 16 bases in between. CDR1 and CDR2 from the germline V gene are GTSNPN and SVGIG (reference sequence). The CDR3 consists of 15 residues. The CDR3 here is CAWKPKGVDSYEQYF. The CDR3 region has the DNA TGTGCCTGGAAACCAAAAGGCGTAGACTCCTACGAGCAGTACTTC.

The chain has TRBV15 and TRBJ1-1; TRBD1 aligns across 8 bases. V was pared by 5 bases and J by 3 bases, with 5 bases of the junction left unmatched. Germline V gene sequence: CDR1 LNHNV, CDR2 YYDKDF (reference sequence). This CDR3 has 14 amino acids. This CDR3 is CATSGGQGDTEAFF. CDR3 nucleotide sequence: TGTGCCACCAGCGGCGGACAGGGAGACACTGAAGCTTTCTTT.

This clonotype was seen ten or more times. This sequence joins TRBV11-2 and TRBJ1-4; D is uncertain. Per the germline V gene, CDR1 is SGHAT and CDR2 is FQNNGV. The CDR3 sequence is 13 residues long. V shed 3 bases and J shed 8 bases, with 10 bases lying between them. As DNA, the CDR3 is TGTGCCAGCAGCTTCCCCACTCTAGAAAAACTGTTTTTT. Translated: CASSFPTLEKLFF.

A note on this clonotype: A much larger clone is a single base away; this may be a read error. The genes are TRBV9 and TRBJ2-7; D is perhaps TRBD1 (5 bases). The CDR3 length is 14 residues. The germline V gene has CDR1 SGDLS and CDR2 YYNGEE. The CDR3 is CAGSVGAAHYEQYF. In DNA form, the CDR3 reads TGTGCCGGCAGCGTAGGGGCGGCCCACTACGAGCAGTACTTC.

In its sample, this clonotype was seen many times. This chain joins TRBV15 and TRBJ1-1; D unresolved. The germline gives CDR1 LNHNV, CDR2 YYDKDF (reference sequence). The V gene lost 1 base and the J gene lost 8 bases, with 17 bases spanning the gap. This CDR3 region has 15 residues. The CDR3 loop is CATSRVGLGIGEAFF. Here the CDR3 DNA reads TGTGCCACCAGCAGAGTTGGGCTCGGTATCGGGGAAGCTTTCTTT. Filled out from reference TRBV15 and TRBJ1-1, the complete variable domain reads DAMVIQNPRYQVTQFGKPVTLSCSQTLNHNVMYWYQQKSSQAPKLLFHYYDKDFNNEADTPDNFQSRRPNTSFCFLDIRSPGLGDTAMYLCATSRVGLGIGEAFFGQGTRLTVV.

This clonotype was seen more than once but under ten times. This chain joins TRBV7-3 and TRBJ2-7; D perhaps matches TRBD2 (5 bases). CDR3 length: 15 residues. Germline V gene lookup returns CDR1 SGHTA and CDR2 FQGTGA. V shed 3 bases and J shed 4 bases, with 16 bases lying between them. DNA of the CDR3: TGTGCCAGCAGCTTGTTTGGAGGCAGCTATTACGAGCAGTACTTC. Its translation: CASSLFGGSYYEQYF.

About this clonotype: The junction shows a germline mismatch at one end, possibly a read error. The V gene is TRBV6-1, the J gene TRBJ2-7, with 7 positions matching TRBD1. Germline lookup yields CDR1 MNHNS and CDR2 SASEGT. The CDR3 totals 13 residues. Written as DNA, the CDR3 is TGTGCCAGCAGTGAAGGACAGGGACACGAACAGCACTTC. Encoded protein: CASSEGQGHEQHF.

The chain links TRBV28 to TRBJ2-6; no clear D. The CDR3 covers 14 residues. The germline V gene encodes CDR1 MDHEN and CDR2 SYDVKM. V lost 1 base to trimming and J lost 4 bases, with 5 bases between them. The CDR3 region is CASSLFRGANVLTF. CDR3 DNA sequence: TGTGCCAGCAGTTTATTCAGGGGGGCCAACGTCCTGACTTTC.

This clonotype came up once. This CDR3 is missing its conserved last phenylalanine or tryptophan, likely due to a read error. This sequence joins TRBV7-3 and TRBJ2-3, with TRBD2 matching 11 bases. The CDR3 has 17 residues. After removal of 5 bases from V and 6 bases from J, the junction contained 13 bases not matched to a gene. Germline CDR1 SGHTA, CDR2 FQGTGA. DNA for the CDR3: TGTGCCAGCAGCCCGGCTGTAGCGGGGGGGCCTTCCGATACGCAGTATATT. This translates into CASSPAVAGGPSDTQYI.

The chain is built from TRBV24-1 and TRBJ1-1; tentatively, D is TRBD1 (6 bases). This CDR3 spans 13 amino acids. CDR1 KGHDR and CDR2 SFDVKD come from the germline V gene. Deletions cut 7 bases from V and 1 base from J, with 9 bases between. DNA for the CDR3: TGTGCCACCAGACCGGGGGCGAACACTGAAGCTTTCTTT. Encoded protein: CATRPGANTEAFF.

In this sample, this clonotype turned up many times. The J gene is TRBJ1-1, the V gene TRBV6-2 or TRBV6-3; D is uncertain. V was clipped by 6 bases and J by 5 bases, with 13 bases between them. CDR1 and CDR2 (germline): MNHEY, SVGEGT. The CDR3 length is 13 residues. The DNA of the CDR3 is TGTGCCAGCAGAATGGAGGAGTGGACTGAAGCTTTCTTT. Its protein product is CASRMEEWTEAFF.

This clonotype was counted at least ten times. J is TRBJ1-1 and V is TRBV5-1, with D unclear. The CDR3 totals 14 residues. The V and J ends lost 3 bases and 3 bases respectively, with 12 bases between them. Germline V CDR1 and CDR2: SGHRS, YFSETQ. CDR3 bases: TGCGCCAGCAGCTCCGGACGGGGTTACACTGAAGCTTTCTTT. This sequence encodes CASSSGRGYTEAFF.

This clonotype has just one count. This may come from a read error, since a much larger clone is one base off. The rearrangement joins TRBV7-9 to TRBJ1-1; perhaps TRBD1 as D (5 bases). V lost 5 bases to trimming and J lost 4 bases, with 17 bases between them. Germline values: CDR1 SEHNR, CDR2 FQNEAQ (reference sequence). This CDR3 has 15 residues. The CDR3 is CASSPSVTVITEAFF. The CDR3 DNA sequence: TGTGCCAGCAGCCCTAGCGTGACAGTGATCACTGAAGCTTTCTTT.

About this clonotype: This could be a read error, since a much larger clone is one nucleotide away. The CDR3 DNA follows: TGTGCCAGCAGTGAATCCTCAGGGCGAAGCGAGCAGTACTTC. It codes for CASSESSGRSEQYF. The chain couples TRBV25-1 to TRBJ2-7, with D possibly being TRBD1 (5 bases). CDR1 is MGHDK and CDR2 is SYGVNS in the germline V gene. V lost 1 base, J lost 6 bases, and 13 bases lay in between. The CDR3 has 14 amino acids.

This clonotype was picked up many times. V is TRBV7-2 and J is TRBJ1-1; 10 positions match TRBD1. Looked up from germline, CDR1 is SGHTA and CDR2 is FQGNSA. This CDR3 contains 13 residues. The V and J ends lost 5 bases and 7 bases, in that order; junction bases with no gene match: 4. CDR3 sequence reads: CASSLGTGVEAFF. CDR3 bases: TGTGCCAGCAGCCTAGGGACAGGGGTTGAAGCTTTCTTT.

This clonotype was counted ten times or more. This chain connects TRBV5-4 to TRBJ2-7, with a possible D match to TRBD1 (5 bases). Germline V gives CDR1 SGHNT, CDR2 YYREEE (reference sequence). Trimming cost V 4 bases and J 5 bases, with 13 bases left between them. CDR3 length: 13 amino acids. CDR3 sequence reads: CASSPTGNHEQYF. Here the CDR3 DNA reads TGTGCCAGCAGCCCCACAGGTAACCACGAGCAGTACTTC.